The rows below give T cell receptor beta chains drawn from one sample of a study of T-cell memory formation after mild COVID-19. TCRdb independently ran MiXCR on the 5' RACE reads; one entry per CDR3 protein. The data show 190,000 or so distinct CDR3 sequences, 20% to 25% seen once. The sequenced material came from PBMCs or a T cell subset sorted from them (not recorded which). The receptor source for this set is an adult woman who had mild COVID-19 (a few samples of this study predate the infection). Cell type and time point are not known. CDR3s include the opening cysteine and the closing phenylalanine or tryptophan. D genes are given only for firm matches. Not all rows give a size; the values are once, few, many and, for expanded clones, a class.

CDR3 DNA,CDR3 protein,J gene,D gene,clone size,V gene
TGTGCCACCAGTGTAGGGACAGGGCCCATCTATGGCTACACCTTC,CATSVGTGPIYGYTF,TRBJ1-2,TRBD1,few,TRBV24-1
TGTGCCAGTAGTCCCATGCGGGAGGACAATGAGCAGTTCTTC,CASSPMREDNEQFF,TRBJ2-1,TRBD2,few,TRBV19
TGTGCCAGCAGCTCCCCGGAGGAGCCAGCCAAAAACATTCAGTACTTC,CASSSPEEPAKNIQYF,TRBJ2-4,-,many,TRBV7-9
TGTGCCAGCAGTCCACCCGGACAGGTCGAGGAGGGCTATGGCTACACCTTC,CASSPPGQVEEGYGYTF,TRBJ1-2,TRBD1,-,TRBV6-5
TGTGCCAGCAGCTGGACAGGGCCTTCCAATGAGCAGTTCTTC,CASSWTGPSNEQFF,TRBJ2-1,TRBD1,once,TRBV11-2
TGTGCCAGCAGCCCTCGGGGGGCCTACAATGAGCAGTTCTTC,CASSPRGAYNEQFF,TRBJ2-1,TRBD2,few,TRBV5-6
TGTGCCAGCAGCTTGGACATCGTGGCTTTCTTT,CASSLDIVAFF,TRBJ1-1,-,-,TRBV5-5
TGTGCCAGCAGTCCCATCCCGGGACAGGGAACAGATACGCAGTATTTT,CASSPIPGQGTDTQYF,TRBJ2-3,TRBD1,few,TRBV27
TGTGCCACCTCGAGCAGGGTTGACACCGGGGAGCTGTTTTTT,CATSSRVDTGELFF,TRBJ2-2,-,-,TRBV15
TGTGCCAGCAGCCATACAGGTAACTCCTACGATGAGCAGTTCTTC,CASSHTGNSYDEQFF,TRBJ2-1,-,many,TRBV7-3
TGTGCCAGCAGTTACTTCACTAGCGGGGGGTCGGAGACCCAGTACTTC,CASSYFTSGGSETQYF,TRBJ2-5,TRBD2,-,TRBV6-5
TGTGCCACCAGCAGAGAGACTAGCGGGAGGGCCACTGAGCAGTTCTTC,CATSRETSGRATEQFF,TRBJ2-1,TRBD2,few,TRBV15
TGTGCCAGCAGTCATATCGGCAGGCAAGAGACCCAGTACTTC,CASSHIGRQETQYF,TRBJ2-5,-,few,TRBV6-5
TGCGCCAGCAGTGGAATTGGTACGCAGTATTTT,CASSGIGTQYF,TRBJ2-3,-,-,TRBV10-1
TGTGCCAGCTCTCGTGGGGAATTTATTACAGATACGCAGTATTTT,CASSRGEFITDTQYF,TRBJ2-3,-,-,TRBV27
TGTGCCAGCTCACCACCGGCCCAGGGGATTAGGGATAGCAATCAGCCCCAGCATTTT,CASSPPAQGIRDSNQPQHF,TRBJ1-5,-,-,TRBV18
TGCAGCGTTGAGGGGACAGGTGCTACCTACGAGCAGTACTTC,CSVEGTGATYEQYF,TRBJ2-7,TRBD1,few,TRBV29-1
TGTGCCAGCAGTGAAAGTATGACTACGGGGATACCGTACAATGAGCAGTTCTTC,CASSESMTTGIPYNEQFF,TRBJ2-1,-,few,TRBV6-1
TGCGCCAGCAGCCAACTACAGGGGGCCTACACTGAAGCTTTCTTT,CASSQLQGAYTEAFF,TRBJ1-1,TRBD1,-,TRBV4-1
TGTGCCACCAGCAGAGATCGGACAGCTTCGAACACCGGGGAGCTGTTTTTT,CATSRDRTASNTGELFF,TRBJ2-2,-,many,TRBV15
TGTGCCAGCAGCTTCAGTAGACCTGGGGGCGCCGGGGAGCTGTTTTTT,CASSFSRPGGAGELFF,TRBJ2-2,-,few,TRBV7-6
TGTGCCAGTAGTATGGGACAGATACAGTTCTTC,CASSMGQIQFF,TRBJ2-1,TRBD1,-,TRBV19
TGTGCCAGCAGTTTAGCGCCGGGAGAGCCGATGGATGAGCAGTTCTTC,CASSLAPGEPMDEQFF,TRBJ2-1,-,-,TRBV12-3/TRBV12-4
TGTGCCAGTAGTTCGACTACCCCAGACCGTGAAGCTTTCTTT,CASSSTTPDREAFF,TRBJ1-1,-,-,TRBV19
TGTGCCAGCAGCTTACACCCCGGGACCATCAATGAGCAGTTCTTC,CASSLHPGTINEQFF,TRBJ2-1,-,-,TRBV7-9
TGTGCCAGCATCTCCCACCGGGGACCCGAAGAGACCCAGTACTTC,CASISHRGPEETQYF,TRBJ2-5,-,few,TRBV11-2
TGTGCCAGCAGTCTAACCGGGTCGGGGGTACATCAGCCCCAGCATTTT,CASSLTGSGVHQPQHF,TRBJ1-5,-,few,TRBV27
TGTGCCATCCAGACAACTAACTATGGCTACACCTTC,CAIQTTNYGYTF,TRBJ1-2,-,-,TRBV24-1
TGTGCCAGCAGCTCTACCCCGGGGACAGGTCAAGAGACCCAGTACTTC,CASSSTPGTGQETQYF,TRBJ2-5,TRBD1,few,TRBV7-9
TGCAGCGTTGTTAGACAGGACAAACCGGGACTAGCGGGGTTCTACGAGCAGTACTTC,CSVVRQDKPGLAGFYEQYF,TRBJ2-7,TRBD2,-,TRBV29-1
TGTGCCAGCAGCCGGACGACAGGCTCCATGAACACTGAAGCTTTCTTT,CASSRTTGSMNTEAFF,TRBJ1-1,-,-,TRBV5-6
TGTGCCAGCGCCGGGACAGGGCGAGATACGCAGTATTTT,CASAGTGRDTQYF,TRBJ2-3,TRBD1,-,TRBV6-5
TGCGCCAGCAGCCAAGATTCAGGGCTCCCATCCTACGAGCAGTACTTC,CASSQDSGLPSYEQYF,TRBJ2-7,-,-,TRBV4-1